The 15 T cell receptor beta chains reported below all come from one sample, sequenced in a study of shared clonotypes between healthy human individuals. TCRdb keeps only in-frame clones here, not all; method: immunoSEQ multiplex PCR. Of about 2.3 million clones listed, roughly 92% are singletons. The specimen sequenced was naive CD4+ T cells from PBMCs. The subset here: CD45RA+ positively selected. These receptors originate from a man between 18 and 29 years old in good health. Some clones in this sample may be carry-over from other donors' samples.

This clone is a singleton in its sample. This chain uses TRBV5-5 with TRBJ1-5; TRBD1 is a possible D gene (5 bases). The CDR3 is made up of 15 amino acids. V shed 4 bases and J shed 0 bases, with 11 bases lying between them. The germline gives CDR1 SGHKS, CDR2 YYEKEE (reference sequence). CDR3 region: CASSPDIHSNQPQHF. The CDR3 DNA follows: TGTGCCAGCAGCCCGGACATTCATAGCAATCAGCCCCAGCATTTT. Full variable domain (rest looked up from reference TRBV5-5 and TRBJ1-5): DAGVTQSPTHLIKTRGQQVTLRCSPISGHKSVSWYQQVLGQGPQFIFQYYEKEERGRGNFPDRFSARQFPNYSSELNVNALLLGDSALYLCASSPDIHSNQPQHFGDGTRLSIL.

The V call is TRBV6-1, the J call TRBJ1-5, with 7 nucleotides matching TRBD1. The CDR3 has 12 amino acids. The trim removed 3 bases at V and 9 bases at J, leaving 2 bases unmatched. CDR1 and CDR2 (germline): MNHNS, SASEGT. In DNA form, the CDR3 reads TGTGCCAGCAGTGATACAGGGGCGCCCCAGCATTTT. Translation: CASSDTGAPQHF.

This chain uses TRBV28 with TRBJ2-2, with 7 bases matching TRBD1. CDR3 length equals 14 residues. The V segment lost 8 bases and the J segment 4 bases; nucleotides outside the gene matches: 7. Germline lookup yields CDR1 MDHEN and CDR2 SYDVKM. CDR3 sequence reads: CASLRAGGTGELFF. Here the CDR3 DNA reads TGTGCCAGCCTTCGAGCAGGGGGCACCGGGGAGCTGTTTTTT.

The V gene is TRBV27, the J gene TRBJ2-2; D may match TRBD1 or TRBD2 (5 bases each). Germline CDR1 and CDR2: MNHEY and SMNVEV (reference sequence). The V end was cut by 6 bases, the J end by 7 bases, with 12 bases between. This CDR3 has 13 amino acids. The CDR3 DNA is TGTGCCAGCAGACGAATGGGGGTCGGGGAGCTGTTTTTT. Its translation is CASRRMGVGELFF.

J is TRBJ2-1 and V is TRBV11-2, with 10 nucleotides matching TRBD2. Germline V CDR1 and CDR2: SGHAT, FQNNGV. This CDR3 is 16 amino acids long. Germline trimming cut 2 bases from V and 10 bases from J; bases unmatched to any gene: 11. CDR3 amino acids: CASSLLGTSEQGEQFF. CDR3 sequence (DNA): TGTGCCAGCAGCTTATTGGGGACTAGCGAACAGGGCGAGCAGTTCTTC.

The CDR3 DNA is TGTGCCAGCAGTGGACCAGGTCCGGCAAAACTGTTTTTT. Protein product: CASSGPGPAKLFF. The rearrangement uses TRBV2 and TRBJ1-4; D ambiguous. The CDR3 is 13 residues long. Germline values: CDR1 SNHLY, CDR2 FYNNEI. With 4 bases removed from V and 10 bases from J, the gap between germline ends came to 13 bases.

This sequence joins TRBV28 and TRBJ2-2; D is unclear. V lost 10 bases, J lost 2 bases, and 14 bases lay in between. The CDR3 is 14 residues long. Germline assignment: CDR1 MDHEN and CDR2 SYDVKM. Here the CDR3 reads CATALMRNTGELFF. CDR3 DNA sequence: TGTGCCACGGCTCTGATGAGAAACACCGGGGAGCTGTTTTTT. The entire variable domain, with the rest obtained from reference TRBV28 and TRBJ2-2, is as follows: DVKVTQSSRYLVKRTGEKVFLECVQDMDHENMFWYRQDPGLGLRLIYFSYDVKMKEKGDIPEGYSVSREKKERFSLILESASTNQTSMYLCATALMRNTGELFFGEGSRLTVL.

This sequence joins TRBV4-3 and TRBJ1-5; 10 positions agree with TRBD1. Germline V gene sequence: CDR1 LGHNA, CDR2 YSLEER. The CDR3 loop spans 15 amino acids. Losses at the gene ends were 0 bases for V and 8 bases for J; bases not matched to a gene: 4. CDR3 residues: CASSQDWTGGKPQHF. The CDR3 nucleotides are TGCGCCAGCAGCCAAGATTGGACAGGGGGTAAGCCCCAGCATTTT.

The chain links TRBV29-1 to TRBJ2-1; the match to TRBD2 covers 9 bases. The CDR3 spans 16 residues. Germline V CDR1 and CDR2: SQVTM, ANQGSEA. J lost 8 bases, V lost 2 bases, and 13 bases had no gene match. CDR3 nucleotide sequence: TGCAGCGTTGAAACATCGGGACTAGCTGCGGCCTATGAGCAGTTCTTC. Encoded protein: CSVETSGLAAAYEQFF.

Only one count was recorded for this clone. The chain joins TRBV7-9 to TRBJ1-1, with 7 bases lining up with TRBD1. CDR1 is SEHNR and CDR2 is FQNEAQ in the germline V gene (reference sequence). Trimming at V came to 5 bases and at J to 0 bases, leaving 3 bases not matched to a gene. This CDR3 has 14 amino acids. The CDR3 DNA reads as TGTGCCAGCAGCAAGGGACAGCTGAACACTGAAGCTTTCTTT. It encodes CASSKGQLNTEAFF.

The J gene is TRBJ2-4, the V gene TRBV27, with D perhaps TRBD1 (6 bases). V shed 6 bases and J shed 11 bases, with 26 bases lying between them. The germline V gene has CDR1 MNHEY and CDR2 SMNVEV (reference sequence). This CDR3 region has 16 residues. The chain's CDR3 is CASSPLGQRILFFQYF. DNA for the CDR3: TGTGCCAGCAGCCCTCTGGGACAACGAATACTCTTCTTTCAGTACTTC.

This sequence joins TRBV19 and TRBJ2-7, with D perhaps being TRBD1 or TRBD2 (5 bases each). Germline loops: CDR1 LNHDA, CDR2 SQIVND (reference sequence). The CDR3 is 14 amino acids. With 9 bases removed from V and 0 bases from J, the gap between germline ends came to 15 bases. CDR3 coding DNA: TGTGCCAGCAGAAACCGGGACCACTCCTACGAGCAGTACTTC. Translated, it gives CASRNRDHSYEQYF.

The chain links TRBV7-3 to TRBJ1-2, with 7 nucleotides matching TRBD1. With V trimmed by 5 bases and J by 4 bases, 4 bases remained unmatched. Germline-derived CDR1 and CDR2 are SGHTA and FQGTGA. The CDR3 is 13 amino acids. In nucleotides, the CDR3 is TGTGCCAGCAGCCCCACAGGGGCCTATGGCTACACCTTC. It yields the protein CASSPTGAYGYTF.

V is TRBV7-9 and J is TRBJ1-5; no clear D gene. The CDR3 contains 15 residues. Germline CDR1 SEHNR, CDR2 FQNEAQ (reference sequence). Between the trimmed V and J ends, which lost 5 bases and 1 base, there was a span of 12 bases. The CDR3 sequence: CASSRASLSNQPQHF. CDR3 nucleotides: TGTGCCAGCAGCCGAGCGAGTCTGAGCAATCAGCCCCAGCATTTT.

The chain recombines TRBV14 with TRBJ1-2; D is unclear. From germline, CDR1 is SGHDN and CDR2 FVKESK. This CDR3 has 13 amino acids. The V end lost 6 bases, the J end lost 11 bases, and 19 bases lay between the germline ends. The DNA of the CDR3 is TGTGCCAGCAGTTCCACCTCAACCTTTGGTTACACCTTC. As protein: CASSSTSTFGYTF.